This TCR beta chain was obtained from a study of T cell responses to AZD1222 COVID-19 vaccine. Produced via immunoSEQ multiplex PCR; TCRdb's table is partial and in-frame only. The profile shows over 70,000 clones, 88% of them singletons. Regarding this clone: What it binds is not known.

CDR3 length: 15 amino acids. Germline CDR1 is KGHDR and CDR2 is SFDVKD. V was cut by 2 bases and J by 10 bases, with 17 bases left in between. Study results and caveats: The sample set comprised mostly white British donors with more females, and clonal diversity was possibly underestimated. Baseline serostatus was positive in only six AZD1222 recipients. Repertoire sampling occurred only after the peak T cell response.

The sample was peripheral blood, taken on day 0 of AZD1222 vaccination. This clonotype was obtained from an adult in good health. V gene TRBV24-1 combines with J gene TRBJ1-3, with unresolved D. The CDR3 is CATSDSRTGMGTIYF. The CDR3 nucleotides are TGTGCCACCAGTGATTCCAGGACTGGAATGGGGACCATATATTTT.